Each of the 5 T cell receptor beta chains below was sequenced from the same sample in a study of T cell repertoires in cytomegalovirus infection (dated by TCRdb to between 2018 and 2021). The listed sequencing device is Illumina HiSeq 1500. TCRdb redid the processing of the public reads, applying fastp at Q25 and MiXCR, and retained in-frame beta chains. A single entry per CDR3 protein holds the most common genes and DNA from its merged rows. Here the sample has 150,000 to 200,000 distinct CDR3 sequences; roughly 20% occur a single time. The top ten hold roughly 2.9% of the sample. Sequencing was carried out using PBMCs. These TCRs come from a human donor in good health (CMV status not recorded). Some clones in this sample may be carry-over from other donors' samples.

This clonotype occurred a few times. The CDR3 DNA is TGTGCCAGCAGTCCCCGTGGTCTGGGCAATCAGCCCCAGCATTTT. Encoded protein: CASSPRGLGNQPQHF. The genes are TRBV6-2 or TRBV6-3 and TRBJ1-5; the D is unclear. V was clipped by 5 bases and J by 2 bases, with 13 bases between them. Germline CDR1 is MNHEY and CDR2 is SVGEGT. The CDR3 is 15 amino acids.

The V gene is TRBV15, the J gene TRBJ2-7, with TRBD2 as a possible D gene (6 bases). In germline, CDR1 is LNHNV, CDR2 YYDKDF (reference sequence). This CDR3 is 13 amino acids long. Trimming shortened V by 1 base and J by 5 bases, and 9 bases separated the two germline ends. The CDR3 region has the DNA TGTGCCACCAGCAGAGTTCGGGGGAACGAGCAGTACTTC. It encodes CATSRVRGNEQYF.

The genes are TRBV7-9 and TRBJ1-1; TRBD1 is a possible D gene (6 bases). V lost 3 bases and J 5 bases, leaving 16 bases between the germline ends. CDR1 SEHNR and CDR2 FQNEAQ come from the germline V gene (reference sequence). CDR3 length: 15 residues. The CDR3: CASSLAQGRRTEAFF. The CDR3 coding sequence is TGTGCCAGCAGCTTGGCTCAGGGGCGGAGGACTGAAGCTTTCTTT.

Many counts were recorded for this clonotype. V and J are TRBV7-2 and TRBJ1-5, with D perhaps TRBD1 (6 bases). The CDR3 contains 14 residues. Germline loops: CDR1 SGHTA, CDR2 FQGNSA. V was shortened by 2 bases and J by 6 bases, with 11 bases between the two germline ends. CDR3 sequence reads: CASSLRGGAQPQHF. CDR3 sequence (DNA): TGTGCCAGCAGCTTAAGGGGGGGCGCTCAGCCCCAGCATTTT.

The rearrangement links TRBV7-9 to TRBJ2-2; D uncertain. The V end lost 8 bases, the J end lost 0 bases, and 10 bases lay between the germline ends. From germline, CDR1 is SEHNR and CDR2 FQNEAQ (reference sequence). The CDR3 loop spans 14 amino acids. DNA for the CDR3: TGTGCCAGCCGCATGTCCGCGAACACCGGGGAGCTGTTTTTT. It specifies CASRMSANTGELFF.